What follows describes a single TCR beta chain. CDR3 size: 13 residues. V trimming: 3 bases; J trimming: 5 bases; junction bases outside the gene matches: 6. Germline assignment: CDR1 GTSNPN and CDR2 SVGIG (reference sequence). The data belong to a study of cytomegalovirus exposure and HLA in healthy donors. Overall study context: When fewer than 400 donors were genotyped, just over 80% of them were found to fall in the Caucasian-associated ancestry cluster.

Researchers ran the PCR with 60 Vbeta and 13 Jbeta primers. Assay used: immunoSEQ multiplex PCR; TCRdb lists only in-frame clones, some missing. Of some 110,000 clones detected, roughly two thirds appear once; the ten largest clones hold 2% to 2.5%. The V and J genes are TRBV30 and TRBJ1-1; 7 bases line up with TRBD1. The sequence was collected from a young woman in good health and CMV-seronegative. Sequenced input: PBMCs. Written as DNA, the CDR3 is TGTGCCTGGAGCCTATACAGGGGAACTGAAGCTTTCTTT. This gives the protein CAWSLYRGTEAFF.